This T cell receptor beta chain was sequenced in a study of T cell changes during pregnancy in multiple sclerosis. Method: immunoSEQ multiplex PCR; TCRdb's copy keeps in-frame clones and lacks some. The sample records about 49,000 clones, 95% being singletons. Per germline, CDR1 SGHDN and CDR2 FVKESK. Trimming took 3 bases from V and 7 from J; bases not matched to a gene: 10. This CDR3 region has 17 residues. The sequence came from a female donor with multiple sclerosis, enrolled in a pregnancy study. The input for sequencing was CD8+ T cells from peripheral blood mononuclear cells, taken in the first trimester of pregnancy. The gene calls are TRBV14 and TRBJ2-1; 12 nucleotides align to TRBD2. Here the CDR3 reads CASSHLSSGRAGNEQFF. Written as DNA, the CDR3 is TGTGCCAGCAGCCATCTTTCTAGCGGGAGGGCCGGTAATGAGCAGTTCTTC.